Listed below are T cell receptor beta chains from one sample, sequenced in a study of blood T cell repertoires in COVID-19. Clones were sequenced by immunoSEQ multiplex PCR, and TCRdb holds only the in-frame ones, with some missing. Of about 270,000 clones listed, approximately 90% are singletons. Sequencing used PBMCs or T cells enriched from blood (not recorded which). The receptors derive from a woman aged 40 to 50 with acute COVID-19. Each CDR3 is given with its conserved first and last residue. The D gene is left open where the match is weak. Size is omitted from some rows. Given values are once, few, many or a class for expanded clones.

TRBD2	TRBV5-1	-	TRBJ2-5	TGCGCCAGCAGCTTAGCGGGGGGGAAAGAAGAGACCCAGTACTTC	CASSLAGGKEETQYF
-	TRBV5-1	-	TRBJ1-2	TGCGCCAGCAGTTCCACCCCTACAGGGACGAACTATGGCTACACCTTC	CASSSTPTGTNYGYTF
TRBD1	TRBV12-3/TRBV12-4	-	TRBJ1-5	TGTGCCAGCAACCTCAGACAGGGCGCTCAGCATTTT	CASNLRQGAQHF
-	TRBV11-2	-	TRBJ1-1	TGTGCCAGCAGCTTGGGCAAGAACACTGAAGCTTTCTTT	CASSLGKNTEAFF
TRBD1	TRBV10-3	-	TRBJ1-1	TGTGCCATCAGTGAGTTTCGCGGGACAGGCCCCGGGATGAACACTGAAGCTTTCTTT	CAISEFRGTGPGMNTEAFF
TRBD2	TRBV7-3	few	TRBJ2-5	TGTGCCAGCAGCTTCAGCGGGGGCAAACAAGAGACCCAGTACTTC	CASSFSGGKQETQYF
-	TRBV29-1	-	TRBJ2-7	TGCAGCGTTGAGGGAGGGGGTGCTGAGCAGTACTTC	CSVEGGGAEQYF
-	TRBV18	-	TRBJ2-2	TGTGCCAGCTCACCCGATTTTGAGGGCACCGGGGAGCTGTTTTTT	CASSPDFEGTGELFF
TRBD1	TRBV27	-	TRBJ1-2	TGTGCCAGCAGAGGGGCTGGACAGGGTGTTTTAGGCTACACCTTC	CASRGAGQGVLGYTF
TRBD1	TRBV18	-	TRBJ1-2	TGTGCCAGCTCACCTGGGACAGGGGCTAATGGCTACACCTTC	CASSPGTGANGYTF